The present entry profiles one T cell receptor (beta chain) with its context. Its antigen is currently not known. No much larger clonotype is one base removed from it; base qualities were not supplied. The sample is drawn from a study of shared T cell receptors in the human thymus (dated by TCRdb to the early 2020s). Regarding the complete study: The study examined how self-reactive, shared T-cell receptor alpha chains are generated in the human thymus.

Library generation was performed with the immunoSEQ multiplex PCR assay. Here the immuneACCESS table is served through TCRdb, limited to in-frame sequences with V and J called. Missing clones are a known gap in these copies; in checked studies unresolved V genes cover under half, and the rest lacks a known reason. The sample records some 400,000 clones, 95% of which are singletons. The ten largest clones capture around 0.019% of the sample. CDR1 and CDR2, looked up from the germline V gene, are SQVTM and ANQGSEA. The CDR3 covers 13 residues, taking in both the cysteine and the phenylalanine. Only the CDR3 DNA is retained, 39 bases long and in frame from the first base. The germline ends are 11 bases apart after V is trimmed by 7 bases and J by 2 bases.

Input material: thymocytes. This sequence was found in a human donor. Recombination linked TRBV29-1 to TRBJ1-4; matching of 6 bases hints at TRBD1 as the D gene. The nucleotide sequence is given as TGCAGCGGCCGACAGGCTACTAATGAAAAACTGTTTTTT. It specifies CSGRQATNEKLFF.